These 20 T cell receptor beta chains originate from one sample sequenced in a study of T-cell reconstitution after alpha-beta-depleted transplantation in children. Construction of the TCRbeta library involved unique molecular identifiers. TCRdb re-analysed the PCR reads in MiXCR, keeping a single row per CDR3 protein. Of about 400,000 distinct CDR3 sequences in the sample, just over 20% are singletons; the top ten hold 3.5% to 4%. The source material was PBMCs from the stem cell graft donor, sampled from the stem cell graft. The receptors come from a human donor who donated a stem cell graft to a child with acute myeloid leukemia.

This clonotype appeared many times. This rearrangement joins TRBV12-3 or TRBV12-4 to TRBJ1-3; D possibly corresponds to TRBD1 (6 bases). CDR3 length: 14 residues. V gave up 2 bases and J gave up 3 bases, with 8 bases separating them. CDR3 nucleotide sequence: TGTGCCAGCAGTTTAAACAGGGTTGGAAACACCATATATTTT. Protein product: CASSLNRVGNTIYF.

Only a few counts were recorded for this clonotype. V gene TRBV6-6 combines with J gene TRBJ2-7; D unresolved. CDR3 size: 13 residues. The V end lost 7 bases, the J end lost 2 bases, and 12 bases lay between the germline ends. From germline, CDR1 is MNHNY and CDR2 SVGAGI (reference sequence). The CDR3 protein is CASMPGGAYEQYF. The CDR3 nucleotides are TGTGCCAGCATGCCAGGTGGAGCCTACGAGCAGTACTTC.

V gene TRBV29-1 combines with J gene TRBJ2-7; 10 bases line up with TRBD2. The CDR3 loop spans 16 amino acids. The J segment lost 4 bases and the V segment lost 3 bases, leaving 12 bases of the junction unmatched. CDR1 SQVTM and CDR2 ANQGSEA come from the germline V gene. The DNA for the CDR3 is TGCAGCGTTGAGGCATTGTCGGCTAGCGGGAGATACGAGCAGTACTTC. This translates into CSVEALSASGRYEQYF.

This clonotype was seen more than once but under ten times. The chain couples TRBV28 to TRBJ1-1, with D hard to call. This CDR3 has 16 residues. Germline CDR1 reads MDHEN; CDR2 reads SYDVKM. V lost 7 bases to trimming and J lost 5 bases, with 23 bases between them. The CDR3 region is CASNYRSWEGWTEAFF. CDR3 DNA: TGTGCCAGCAATTATAGATCTTGGGAGGGATGGACTGAAGCTTTCTTT.

The gene calls are TRBV7-3 and TRBJ1-1; D gene unclear. Germline V gene data show CDR1 as SGHTA and CDR2 as FQGTGA. The CDR3 runs 14 residues. V shed 4 bases and J shed 1 base, with 10 bases lying between them. For the CDR3, the DNA is TGTGCCAGCAGCTCATTGAACGGGAACACTGAAGCTTTCTTT. Protein sequence: CASSSLNGNTEAFF.

The J gene is TRBJ2-2, the V gene TRBV20-1, with D perhaps TRBD2 (6 bases). V lost 0 bases to trimming and J lost 4 bases, with 12 bases between them. Germline V CDR1 and CDR2: DFQATT, SNEGSKA (reference sequence). The CDR3 extends over 15 amino acids. CDR3 DNA: TGCAGTGCTAGAGACGGAGGGTCCGGCACCGGGGAGCTGTTTTTT. This gives the protein CSARDGGSGTGELFF.

This chain uses TRBV4-1 with TRBJ2-7, with 12 bases matching TRBD1. The CDR3 is 16 amino acids. V was pared by 5 bases and J by 1 base, with 6 bases of the junction left unmatched. Looked up from germline, CDR1 is MGHRA and CDR2 is YSYEKL. The CDR3 bases are TGCGCCAGCAGCACCAGGGACAGGGGGCGTTCCTACGAGCAGTACTTC. As protein: CASSTRDRGRSYEQYF.

This clonotype was observed a few times. CDR3 sequence: CASGSLAGARYEQYF. DNA for the CDR3: TGTGCTAGTGGTTCTTTAGCGGGGGCCCGCTACGAGCAGTACTTC. The chain links TRBV12-5 to TRBJ2-7; TRBD2 matches 9 bases. V lost 4 bases and J lost 3; bases outside the gene matches: 7. The CDR3 is 15 residues long. Germline V lookup: CDR1 LGHNT, CDR2 FRNRAP.

In this sample, this clonotype turned up a few times. The V gene is TRBV19, the J gene TRBJ1-3; 7 bases map to TRBD1. Germline V gene lookup returns CDR1 LNHDA and CDR2 SQIVND (reference sequence). This CDR3 has 16 amino acids. The V segment lost 6 bases and the J segment 2 bases; nucleotides outside the gene matches: 10. The CDR3 region is CASSRKGQQTGNTIYF. The CDR3 region has the DNA TGTGCCAGTAGCCGGAAGGGACAGCAGACTGGAAACACCATATATTTT. The whole variable domain, filled in from reference TRBV19 and TRBJ1-3, reads DGGITQSPKYLFRKEGQNVTLSCEQNLNHDAMYWYRQDPGQGLRLIYYSQIVNDFQKGDIAEGYSVSREKKESFPLTVTSAQKNPTAFYLCASSRKGQQTGNTIYFGEGSWLTVV.

Notes on this clonotype: Being one base from a much bigger clone, this may be a read error. V usage is TRBV7-8 and J usage is TRBJ2-7; D is undetermined. This CDR3 region has 12 residues. The germline CDR1 and CDR2 sequences are SGHVS and FQNEAQ. The CDR3 reads CASGFRIYEQYF. In DNA, the CDR3 is TGTGCCAGCGGCTTCCGGATCTACGAGCAGTACTTC.

In this sample, this clonotype turned up a few times. This chain uses TRBV5-1 with TRBJ2-1; TRBD2 is a possible D gene (6 bases). The germline V and J ends were trimmed by 1 base and 0 bases, with 11 bases remaining between them. This CDR3 region has 16 residues. CDR1 is SGHRS and CDR2 is YFSETQ in the germline V gene. As DNA, the CDR3 is TGCGCCAGCAGCTTGCCCCGGGAGAGCTCCTACAATGAGCAGTTCTTC. This sequence encodes CASSLPRESSYNEQFF.

This clonotype was seen a handful of times. V gene TRBV7-2 combines with J gene TRBJ2-7, with TRBD1 identical over 10 bases. J gave up 3 bases and V 5 bases, and 7 bases lay outside the gene matches. CDR1 and CDR2 (germline): SGHTA, FQGNSA. The CDR3 extends over 15 amino acids. In nucleotides, the CDR3 is TGTGCCAGCAGCCCCCGGACAGGGGGTAACTACGAGCAGTACTTC. Protein: CASSPRTGGNYEQYF.

This clonotype was detected a few times. V and J are TRBV12-3 or TRBV12-4 and TRBJ1-2; no firm D call. The length of the CDR3 is 12 residues. V gave up 0 bases and J gave up 8 bases, with 7 bases separating them. Written as DNA, the CDR3 is TGTGCCAGCAGTTTAGCAGTGAGCGGCTACACCTTC. Translating it yields CASSLAVSGYTF.

This clonotype was picked up many times. The chain uses TRBV12-3 or TRBV12-4 and TRBJ1-2, with 7 bases identical to TRBD1. The CDR3 contains 14 residues. Germline trimming cut 6 bases from V and 8 bases from J; bases unmatched to any gene: 12. CDR3 DNA sequence: TGTGCCAGCAGAGCGAAAGACAGGGTTATAGGCTACACCTTC. Protein sequence: CASRAKDRVIGYTF.

This clonotype was picked up many times. V usage is TRBV4-2 and J usage is TRBJ2-7; either TRBD1 or TRBD2 may fit D (5 bases each). V lost 0 bases and J 6 bases, leaving 15 bases between the germline ends. Germline V lookup: CDR1 LGHNA, CDR2 YNFKEQ. The CDR3 has 15 residues. CDR3 residues: CASSQDPRDVTEQYF. The CDR3 region has the DNA TGTGCCAGCAGCCAAGATCCCCGGGACGTTACCGAGCAGTACTTC.

This clonotype has a count of ten or more. V is TRBV12-3 or TRBV12-4 and J is TRBJ1-5, with 9 bases identical to TRBD1. Germline trimming cut 6 bases from V and 0 bases from J; bases unmatched to any gene: 6. The CDR3 consists of 16 residues. CDR3 in DNA: TGTGCCAGCAGGAAGGGACAGGGTCATAGCAATCAGCCCCAGCATTTT. It specifies CASRKGQGHSNQPQHF.

The CDR3 DNA sequence: TGCGCCAGCAGCTCACAGGGGGCTGGGGATGAGCAGTTCTTC. It yields the protein CASSSQGAGDEQFF. V and J are TRBV5-1 and TRBJ2-1, with TRBD1 matching over 9 bases. Germline lookup yields CDR1 SGHRS and CDR2 YFSETQ. V gave up 3 bases and J gave up 8 bases; unmatched junction bases: 6. The CDR3 totals 14 residues.

This chain uses TRBV19 with TRBJ2-1, with D unresolved. V dropped 3 bases and J dropped 6 bases, with 18 bases sitting between them. Germline loops: CDR1 LNHDA, CDR2 SQIVND (reference sequence). The CDR3 loop spans 16 amino acids. The CDR3 nucleotides are TGTGCCAGTAGTATTCCCCAACAAAGAACTGGCAATGAGCAGTTCTTC. It is translated as CASSIPQQRTGNEQFF.

CDR3 in amino acids: CASAFFGQRSNYGYTF. CDR3 nucleotides: TGTGCCAGCGCCTTTTTTGGGCAGCGATCTAACTATGGCTACACCTTC. The chain joins TRBV28 to TRBJ1-2; no reliable D call. The CDR3 contains 16 residues. CDR1 MDHEN and CDR2 SYDVKM come from the germline V gene. V lost 8 bases and J lost 0, with 19 bases in between.

V and J are TRBV7-9 and TRBJ2-2; either TRBD1 or TRBD2 may supply D (5 bases each). The CDR3 extends over 16 amino acids. V was pared by 6 bases and J by 0 bases, with 14 bases between. Germline loops: CDR1 SEHNR, CDR2 FQNEAQ (reference sequence). CDR3 DNA: TGTGCCAGCAGTGTACCGGGACGGGCGAACACCGGGGAGCTGTTTTTT. Protein: CASSVPGRANTGELFF.